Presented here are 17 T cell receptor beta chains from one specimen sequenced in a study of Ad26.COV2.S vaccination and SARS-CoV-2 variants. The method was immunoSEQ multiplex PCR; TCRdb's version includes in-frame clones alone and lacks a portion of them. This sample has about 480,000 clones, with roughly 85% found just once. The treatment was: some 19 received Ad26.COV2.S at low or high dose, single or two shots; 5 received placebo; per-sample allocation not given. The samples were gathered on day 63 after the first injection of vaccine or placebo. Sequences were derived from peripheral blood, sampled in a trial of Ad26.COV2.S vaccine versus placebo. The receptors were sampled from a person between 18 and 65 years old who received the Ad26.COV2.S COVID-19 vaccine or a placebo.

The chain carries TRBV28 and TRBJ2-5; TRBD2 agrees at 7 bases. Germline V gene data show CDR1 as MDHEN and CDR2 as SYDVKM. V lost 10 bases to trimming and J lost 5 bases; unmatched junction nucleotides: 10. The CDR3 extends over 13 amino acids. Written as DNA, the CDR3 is TGTGCCACCTGCCCCGGGAGGCGGGAGACCCAGTACTTC. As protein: CATCPGRRETQYF.

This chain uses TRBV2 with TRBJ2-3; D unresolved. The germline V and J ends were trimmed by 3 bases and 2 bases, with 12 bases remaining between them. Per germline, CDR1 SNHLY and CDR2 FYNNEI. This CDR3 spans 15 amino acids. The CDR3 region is CASSDGPTFTDTQYF. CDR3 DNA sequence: TGTGCCAGCAGTGATGGGCCGACTTTCACAGATACGCAGTATTTT.

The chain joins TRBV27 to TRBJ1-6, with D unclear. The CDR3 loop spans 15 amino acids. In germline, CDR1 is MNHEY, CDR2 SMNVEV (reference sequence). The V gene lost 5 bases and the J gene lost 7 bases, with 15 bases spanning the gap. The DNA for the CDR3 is TGTGCCAGCAGTCTAAGGACGGAGGTGAATTCACCCCTCCACTTT. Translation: CASSLRTEVNSPLHF.

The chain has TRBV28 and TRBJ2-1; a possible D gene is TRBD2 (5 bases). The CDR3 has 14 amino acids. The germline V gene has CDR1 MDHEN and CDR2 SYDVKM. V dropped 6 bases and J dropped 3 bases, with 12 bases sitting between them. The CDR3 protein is CASSTRANYNEQFF. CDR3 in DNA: TGTGCCAGCAGCACGAGGGCCAACTACAATGAGCAGTTCTTC.

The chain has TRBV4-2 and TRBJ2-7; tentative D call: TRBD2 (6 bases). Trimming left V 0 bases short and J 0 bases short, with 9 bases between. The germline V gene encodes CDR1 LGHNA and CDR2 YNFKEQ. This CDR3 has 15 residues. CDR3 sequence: CASSQDRGFSYEQYF. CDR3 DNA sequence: TGTGCCAGCAGCCAAGACCGGGGGTTCTCCTACGAGCAGTACTTC.

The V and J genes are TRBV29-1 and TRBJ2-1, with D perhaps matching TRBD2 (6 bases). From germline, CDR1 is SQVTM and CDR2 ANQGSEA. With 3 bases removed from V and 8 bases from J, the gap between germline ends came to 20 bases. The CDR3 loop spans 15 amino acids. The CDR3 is CSVDFRDPRRDEQFF. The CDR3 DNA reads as TGCAGCGTTGATTTCCGGGACCCCCGGAGGGATGAGCAGTTCTTC.

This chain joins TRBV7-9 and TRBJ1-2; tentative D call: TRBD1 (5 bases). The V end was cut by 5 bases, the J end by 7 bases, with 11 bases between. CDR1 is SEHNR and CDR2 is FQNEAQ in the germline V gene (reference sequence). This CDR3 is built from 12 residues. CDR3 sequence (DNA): TGTGCCAGCAGCCAGGGAATCTCTGGCTACACCTTC. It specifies CASSQGISGYTF.

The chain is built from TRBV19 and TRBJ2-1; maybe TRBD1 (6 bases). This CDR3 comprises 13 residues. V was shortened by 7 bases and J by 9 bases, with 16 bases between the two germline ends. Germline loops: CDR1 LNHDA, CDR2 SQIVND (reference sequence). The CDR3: CASKVRGTSEQFF. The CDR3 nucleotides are TGTGCCAGTAAGGTTAGGGGGACCAGTGAGCAGTTCTTC.

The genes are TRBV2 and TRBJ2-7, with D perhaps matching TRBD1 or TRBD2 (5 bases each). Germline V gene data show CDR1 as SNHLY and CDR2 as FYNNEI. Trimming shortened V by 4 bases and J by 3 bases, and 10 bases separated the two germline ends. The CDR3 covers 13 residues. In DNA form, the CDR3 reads TGTGCCAGCAGTGGGGGACGGAACTACGAGCAGTACTTC. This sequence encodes CASSGGRNYEQYF.

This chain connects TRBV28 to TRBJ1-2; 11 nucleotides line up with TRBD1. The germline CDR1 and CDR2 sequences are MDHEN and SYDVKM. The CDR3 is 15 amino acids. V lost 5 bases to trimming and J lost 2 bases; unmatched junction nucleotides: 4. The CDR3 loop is CASSPWTGGNYGYTF. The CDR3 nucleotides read TGTGCCAGCAGTCCCTGGACAGGGGGCAACTATGGCTACACCTTC.

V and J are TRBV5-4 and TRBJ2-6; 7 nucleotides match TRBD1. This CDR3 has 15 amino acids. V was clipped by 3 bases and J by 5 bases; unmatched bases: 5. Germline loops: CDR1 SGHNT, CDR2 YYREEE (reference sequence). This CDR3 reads CASSSGQLRANVLTF. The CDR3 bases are TGTGCCAGCAGCTCGGGACAGTTGAGGGCCAACGTCCTGACTTTC.

The CDR3 DNA reads TGTGCCAGCAGCGTAGGCTTCCAAGAGACCCAGTACTTC. Amino acids: CASSVGFQETQYF. The chain is built from TRBV9 and TRBJ2-5, with D unclear. CDR1 and CDR2 from the germline V gene are SGDLS and YYNGEE. Trimming took 0 bases from V and 1 from J, leaving 4 bases between them. The CDR3 length is 13 residues. The full variable domain, with the rest looked up from reference TRBV9 and TRBJ2-5, is DSGVTQTPKHLITATGQRVTLRCSPRSGDLSVYWYQQSLDQGLQFLIQYYNGEERAKGNILERFSAQQFPDLHSELNLSSLELGDSALYFCASSVGFQETQYFGPGTRLLVL.

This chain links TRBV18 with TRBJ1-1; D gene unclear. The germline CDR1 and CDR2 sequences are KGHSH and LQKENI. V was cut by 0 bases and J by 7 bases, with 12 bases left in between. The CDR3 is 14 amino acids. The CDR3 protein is CASSPPVSSHEAFF. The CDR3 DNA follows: TGTGCCAGCTCACCACCGGTCTCCTCCCATGAAGCTTTCTTT.

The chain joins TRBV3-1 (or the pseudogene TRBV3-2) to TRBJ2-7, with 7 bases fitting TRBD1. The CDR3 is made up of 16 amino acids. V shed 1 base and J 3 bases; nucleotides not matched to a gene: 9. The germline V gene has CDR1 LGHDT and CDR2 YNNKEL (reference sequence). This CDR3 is CASSQVTGSKLYEQYF. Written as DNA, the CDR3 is TGTGCCAGCAGCCAAGTGACAGGGAGTAAACTCTACGAGCAGTACTTC.

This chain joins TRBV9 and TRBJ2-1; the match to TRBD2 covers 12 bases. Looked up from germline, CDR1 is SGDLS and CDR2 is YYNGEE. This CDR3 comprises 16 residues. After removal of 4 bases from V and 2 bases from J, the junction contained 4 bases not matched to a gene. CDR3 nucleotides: TGTGCCAGCAGCCCCAGGACTAGCGGGGCCTACAATGAGCAGTTCTTC. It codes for CASSPRTSGAYNEQFF.

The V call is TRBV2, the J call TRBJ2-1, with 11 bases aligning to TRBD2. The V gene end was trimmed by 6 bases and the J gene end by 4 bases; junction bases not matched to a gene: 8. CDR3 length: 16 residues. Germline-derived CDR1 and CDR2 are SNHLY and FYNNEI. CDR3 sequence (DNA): TGTGCCAGCAGGGACGGGACTAGCGGCGCATACAATGAGCAGTTCTTC. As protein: CASRDGTSGAYNEQFF.

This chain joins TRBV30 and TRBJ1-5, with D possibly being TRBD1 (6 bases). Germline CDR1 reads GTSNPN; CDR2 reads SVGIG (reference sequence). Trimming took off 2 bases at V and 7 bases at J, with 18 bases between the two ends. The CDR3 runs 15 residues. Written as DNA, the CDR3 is TGTGCCTGGAGTATTAGGTTAGGTACAGGGCAGCCCCAGCATTTT. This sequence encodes CAWSIRLGTGQPQHF.